What follows is one T cell receptor (beta chain) and its context. As yet, its antigen is unknown. The data were obtained in a study of T cell responses to AZD1222 COVID-19 vaccine. Study results and limitations: No repertoire was sampled before or during the peak T cell response, only after it.

The CDR3 loop spans 14 amino acids. V lost 7 bases to trimming and J lost 0 bases, with 11 bases between them. The V gene's germline CDR1 is LNHDA and CDR2 SQIVND (reference sequence). The assay was immunoSEQ multiplex PCR, and TCRdb's table has in-frame clones only and misses some. Of 130,000 to 150,000 clones in the sample, 91% are singletons; the top ten hold around 3.8%. J is TRBJ2-3 and V is TRBV19; weak D call: TRBD1 (6 bases). The sequenced sample was peripheral blood, obtained 28 days after the second AZD1222 dose. The TCR comes from an adult who received the AZD1222 COVID-19 vaccine. CDR3 nucleotides: TGTGCCAGTACCCTAGGGGGTAGCACAGATACGCAGTATTTT. Translating it yields CASTLGGSTDTQYF. Complete variable domain (other parts from reference TRBV19 and TRBJ2-3): DGGITQSPKYLFRKEGQNVTLSCEQNLNHDAMYWYRQDPGQGLRLIYYSQIVNDFQKGDIAEGYSVSREKKESFPLTVTSAQKNPTAFYLCASTLGGSTDTQYFGPGTRLTVL.